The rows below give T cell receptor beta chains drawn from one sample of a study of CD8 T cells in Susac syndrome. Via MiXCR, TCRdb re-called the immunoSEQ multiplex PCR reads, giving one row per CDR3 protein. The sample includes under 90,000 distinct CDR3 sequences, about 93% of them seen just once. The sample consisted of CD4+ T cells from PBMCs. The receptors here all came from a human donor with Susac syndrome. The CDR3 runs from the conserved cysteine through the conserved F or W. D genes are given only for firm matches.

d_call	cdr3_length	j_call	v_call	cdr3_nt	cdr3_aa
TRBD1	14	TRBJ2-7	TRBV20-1	TGCAGTGCTGCAAACAGGGGTTACTCCTACGAGCAGTACTTC	CSAANRGYSYEQYF
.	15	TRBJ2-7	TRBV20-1	TGCAGTGCTAGGGGAGGATTTATCAGCTCCTACGAGCAGTACTTC	CSARGGFISSYEQYF
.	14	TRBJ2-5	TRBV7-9	TGTGCCAGCAGTTTTTTGGGCTCCAGAGAGACCCAGTACTTC	CASSFLGSRETQYF
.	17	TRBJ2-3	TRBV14	TGTGCCAGCAGCCCGGTGGATCGACTCGCCCGCACAGATACGCAGTATTTT	CASSPVDRLARTDTQYF
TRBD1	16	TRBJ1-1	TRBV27	TGTGCCAGCAGTCAAGGGGACAGCTACCTGAACACTGAAGCTTTCTTT	CASSQGDSYLNTEAFF
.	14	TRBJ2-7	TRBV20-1	TGCAGTGCTAGCTCGCCGGGGGTTAACTACGAGCAGTACTTC	CSASSPGVNYEQYF
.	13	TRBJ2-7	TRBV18	TGTGCCAGCTCGAGCGAAGGCGGCAACGAGCAGTACTTC	CASSSEGGNEQYF
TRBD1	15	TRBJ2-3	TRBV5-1	TGCGCCAGCCAACAGGGGACCGTCATTGGAGATACGCAGTATTTT	CASQQGTVIGDTQYF
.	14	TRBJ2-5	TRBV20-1	TGCAGTGCTGTTTCGCCTACGGGGATAGAGACCCAGTACTTC	CSAVSPTGIETQYF
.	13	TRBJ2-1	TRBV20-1	TGCAGTGCTAGAGTCGCGACGCTAGCCGGGCAGTTCTTC	CSARVATLAGQFF
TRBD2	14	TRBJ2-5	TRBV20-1	TGCAGTGCCACCTGGGCTAGCGGTGCTTGGGACCAGTACTTC	CSATWASGAWDQYF
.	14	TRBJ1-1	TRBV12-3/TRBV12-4	TGTGCCAGCAGCCAAAGGGGGGGGAACACTGAAGCTTTCTTT	CASSQRGGNTEAFF
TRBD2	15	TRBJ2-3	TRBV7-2	TGTGCCAGCAGCTTTAGCGGGAGGCCGGAAGATACGCAGTATTTT	CASSFSGRPEDTQYF